Following are 25 T cell receptor beta chains from one sample sequenced in a study of shared clonotypes between healthy human individuals. Clones were sequenced by immunoSEQ multiplex PCR, and TCRdb holds only the in-frame ones, with some missing. Seen here are about 2,500,000 clones, roughly 92% observed once, and the top ten hold 0.13% to 0.15%. Material for sequencing was naive CD4+ T cells sorted from blood. The subset is: CD45RA+ positively selected. The receptors here all came from a man between 18 and 29 years old in good health.

This clone was observed a single time. The CDR3 DNA reads as TGTGCCAGTAGCTCCCTCGGGGACAGGGTCTACGAGCAGTACTTC. Its protein product is CASSSLGDRVYEQYF. V and J are TRBV19 and TRBJ2-7, with 9 bases lining up with TRBD1. CDR3 length: 15 residues. The germline gives CDR1 LNHDA, CDR2 SQIVND (reference sequence). Germline trimming cut 6 bases from V and 3 bases from J; bases unmatched to any gene: 9.

As regards this clone: The same CDR3 arises from other DNA sequences in this sample as well. The rearrangement joins TRBV18 to TRBJ2-3; D not certain. V was trimmed by 6 bases and J by 0 bases, leaving 4 bases between them. The CDR3 is 12 residues long. The germline V gene encodes CDR1 KGHSH and CDR2 LQKENI. CDR3 sequence (DNA): TGTGCCAGCTCCCCGAGCACAGATACGCAGTATTTT. This translates into CASSPSTDTQYF.

This clone was detected only a few times. The gene calls are TRBV2 and TRBJ1-1; 7 nucleotides line up with TRBD1. The CDR3 spans 16 residues. With 5 bases clipped from V and 1 base from J, the junction kept 10 bases outside the gene matches. Germline CDR1 reads SNHLY; CDR2 reads FYNNEI. CDR3 sequence: CASSLDRVTSNTEAFF. DNA for the CDR3: TGTGCCAGCAGTCTTGACAGGGTCACCTCGAACACTGAAGCTTTCTTT.

The chain uses TRBV5-1 and TRBJ1-4; TRBD1 agrees at 9 bases. The CDR3 is 16 residues long. Germline CDR1 reads SGHRS; CDR2 reads YFSETQ. V gave up 5 bases and J gave up 5 bases; unmatched junction bases: 10. In DNA, the CDR3 is TGCGCCAGCAGATCCACAGGGGGCGCGGTCAATGAAAAACTGTTTTTT. The encoded protein is CASRSTGGAVNEKLFF. Supplemented by reference TRBV5-1 and TRBJ1-4, the full variable domain reads KAGVTQTPRYLIKTRGQQVTLSCSPISGHRSVSWYQQTPGQGLQFLFEYFSETQRNKGNFPGRFSGRQFSNSRSEMNVSTLELGDSALYLCASRSTGGAVNEKLFFGSGTQLSVL.

The J gene is TRBJ2-7, the V gene TRBV6-1; D not resolved. The CDR3 covers 15 residues. Germline loops: CDR1 MNHNS, CDR2 SASEGT. V was pared by 4 bases and J by 6 bases, with 19 bases between. In DNA, the CDR3 is TGTGCCAGCAGTGTGTTTGACGGTGAGCTCGCCGAGCAGTACTTC. This gives the protein CASSVFDGELAEQYF.

V gene TRBV7-3 combines with J gene TRBJ1-1; 8 bases line up with TRBD1. The CDR3 has 16 amino acids. Trimming at V came to 0 bases and at J to 1 base, leaving 4 bases not matched to a gene. Germline values: CDR1 SGHTA, CDR2 FQGTGA. DNA of the CDR3: TGTGCCAGCAGCTTAACGCGGACAGGGTCGAACACTGAAGCTTTCTTT. Protein product: CASSLTRTGSNTEAFF.

This rearrangement joins TRBV6-1 to TRBJ2-2, with a tentative D call TRBD1 (6 bases). This CDR3 has 15 amino acids. Germline assignment: CDR1 MNHNS and CDR2 SASEGT. Trimming stripped 7 bases from V and 3 bases from J, with 15 bases between. CDR3 loop: CASKSGTIDTGELFF. For the CDR3, the DNA is TGTGCCAGCAAATCCGGGACAATCGACACCGGGGAGCTGTTTTTT.

The chain carries TRBV7-2 and TRBJ1-3; 9 positions agree with TRBD1. The CDR3 spans 17 residues. Trimming cost V 1 base and J 0 bases; bases outside gene matches: 4. Germline V gene data show CDR1 as SGHTA and CDR2 as FQGNSA. This CDR3 reads CASSLVGQGTSGNTIYF. The CDR3, as DNA: TGTGCCAGCAGCTTAGTTGGACAGGGGACCTCTGGAAACACCATATATTTT.

V usage is TRBV2 and J usage is TRBJ2-5; 8 positions agree with TRBD1. Trimming took 3 bases from V and 2 from J; bases not matched to a gene: 2. The CDR3 totals 14 residues. CDR1 is SNHLY and CDR2 is FYNNEI in the germline V gene. The DNA of the CDR3 is TGTGCCAGCAGTGACGACAGGGGTCAAGAGACCCAGTACTTC. Translating gives CASSDDRGQETQYF.

The CDR3 nucleotides are TGTGCCAGCAGCCAAGTGGTTAGAAGCTGGGAGACCCAGTACTTC. Translating it yields CASSQVVRSWETQYF. This chain joins TRBV14 and TRBJ2-5; D call uncertain. The length of the CDR3 is 15 residues. The germline CDR1 and CDR2 sequences are SGHDN and FVKESK. Trimming removed 1 base at V and 5 bases at J, with 14 bases between.

This chain joins TRBV10-3 and TRBJ2-1; D might be TRBD2 (5 bases). Per the germline V gene, CDR1 is ENHRY and CDR2 is SYGVKD. V shed 2 bases and J shed 8 bases, with 16 bases lying between them. CDR3 size: 15 residues. For the CDR3, the DNA is TGTGCCATCAGTGAGAATGCAGGACTGCACGATGAGCAGTTCTTC. It yields the protein CAISENAGLHDEQFF.

This chain links TRBV6-1 with TRBJ1-3; D possibly corresponds to TRBD1 (5 bases). Germline V gene sequence: CDR1 MNHNS, CDR2 SASEGT. The CDR3 consists of 14 residues. V was pared by 6 bases and J by 0 bases, with 9 bases between. The CDR3 sequence: CASRDIRSGNTIYF. Here the CDR3 DNA reads TGTGCCAGCAGGGACATTCGCTCTGGAAACACCATATATTTT.

The chain uses TRBV6-5 and TRBJ2-7, with D possibly being TRBD2 (7 bases). Trimming removed 2 bases from V and 8 bases from J, with 19 bases in between. This CDR3 is built from 15 residues. Germline lookup yields CDR1 MNHEY and CDR2 SVGAGI. In DNA, the CDR3 is TGTGCCAGCAGTTACGCCAATGGGGGGGGCGCGAAGCAGTACTTC. Translating gives CASSYANGGGAKQYF.

V usage is TRBV5-4 and J usage is TRBJ2-2; 8 bases fit TRBD1. CDR1 SGHNT and CDR2 YYREEE come from the germline V gene (reference sequence). The V segment lost 4 bases and the J segment 2 bases; nucleotides outside the gene matches: 7. This CDR3 has 16 residues. CDR3 nucleotides: TGTGCCAGCAGCGCCCGACAGGGGATAAACACCGGGGAGCTGTTTTTT. Amino acid sequence: CASSARQGINTGELFF.

The J gene is TRBJ2-7, the V gene TRBV6-5, with D possibly TRBD2 on 5 matching bases. This CDR3 has 15 residues. Looked up from germline, CDR1 is MNHEY and CDR2 is SVGAGI. V dropped 8 bases and J dropped 3 bases, with 20 bases sitting between them. The CDR3 region has the DNA TGTGCCAGCGGCCTTTCTAGCCCACACCTCTACGAGCAGTACTTC. It encodes CASGLSSPHLYEQYF.

The chain has TRBV7-2 and TRBJ2-2, with D tentatively TRBD1 (6 bases). This CDR3 is 15 amino acids long. The germline V gene encodes CDR1 SGHTA and CDR2 FQGNSA. The V and J ends lost 5 bases and 0 bases respectively, with 10 bases between them. This CDR3 reads CASSEDSSNTGELFF. The CDR3 DNA follows: TGTGCCAGCAGCGAGGACAGTTCGAACACCGGGGAGCTGTTTTTT.

The rearrangement joins TRBV4-3 to TRBJ2-7, with D possibly matching TRBD1 (6 bases). This CDR3 region has 15 residues. Germline loops: CDR1 LGHNA, CDR2 YSLEER. With 0 bases removed from V and 0 bases from J, the gap between germline ends came to 9 bases. CDR3 DNA sequence: TGCGCCAGCAGCCAAGATGGGACACTCTCCTACGAGCAGTACTTC. Encoded protein: CASSQDGTLSYEQYF.

The rearrangement uses TRBV28 and TRBJ1-4; 7 positions agree with TRBD1. CDR1 is MDHEN and CDR2 is SYDVKM in the germline V gene. This CDR3 is built from 15 residues. The trim removed 5 bases at V and 8 bases at J, leaving 11 bases unmatched. As DNA, the CDR3 is TGTGCCAGCAGTATAACAGGGGCCCAGGGGGAAAAACTGTTTTTT. Protein sequence: CASSITGAQGEKLFF.

The V and J genes are TRBV5-1 and TRBJ2-3, with D perhaps TRBD2 (5 bases). V lost 4 bases, J lost 2 bases, and 20 bases lay in between. The germline V gene has CDR1 SGHRS and CDR2 YFSETQ. The CDR3 consists of 17 residues. The CDR3 bases are TGCGCCAGCAGCACCCAGAGCGGATTTAGGAACACAGATACGCAGTATTTT. Residues: CASSTQSGFRNTDTQYF.

The chain carries TRBV28 and TRBJ1-4; no clear D. The V gene's germline CDR1 is MDHEN and CDR2 SYDVKM. Trimming left V 5 bases short and J 0 bases short, with 10 bases between. This CDR3 is 15 amino acids long. CDR3 sequence: CASSTGGATNEKLFF. The CDR3 DNA is TGTGCCAGCAGTACCGGAGGCGCAACTAATGAAAAACTGTTTTTT.

The chain joins TRBV6-1 to TRBJ2-7; D might be TRBD2 (7 bases). Trimming left V 7 bases short and J 3 bases short, with 19 bases between. CDR3 length equals 15 residues. Germline CDR1 and CDR2: MNHNS and SASEGT. This CDR3 reads CASNLEGGPLYEQYF. The CDR3 DNA reads as TGTGCCAGCAATCTAGAGGGGGGGCCCCTCTACGAGCAGTACTTC.

V usage is TRBV11-3 and J usage is TRBJ1-1, with a possible D match to TRBD1 (6 bases). The CDR3 length is 12 residues. V lost 4 bases, J lost 11 bases, and 14 bases lay in between. The V gene's germline CDR1 is SGHNT and CDR2 YENEEA. CDR3: CASSSPGQEAFF. In nucleotides, the CDR3 is TGTGCCAGCAGCTCACCGGGACAAGAGGCTTTCTTT.

The chain has TRBV11-2 and TRBJ2-3; 13 bases align to TRBD2. This CDR3 is 16 amino acids long. V gave up 3 bases and J gave up 10 bases; unmatched junction bases: 10. The germline V gene has CDR1 SGHAT and CDR2 FQNNGV. CDR3 bases: TGTGCCAGCAGCTTCACTAGCGGGGGGGCCATAGTTCCGCAGTATTTT. Translation: CASSFTSGGAIVPQYF.

A word on this clone: One junction end disagrees with the germline gene, perhaps due to a read error. The sample carries other DNA sequences with the same CDR3. This rearrangement joins TRBV2 to TRBJ1-2, with D hard to call. The V gene's germline CDR1 is SNHLY and CDR2 FYNNEI. The CDR3 has 15 amino acids. The CDR3 nucleotides are TGTGCCAGAAGTGGAGAGGATAGGACGGGCTATGGCTACACCTTC. Protein product: CARSGEDRTGYGYTF.

This clone was recorded only once. V gene TRBV7-9 combines with J gene TRBJ2-7, with 10 positions matching TRBD2. The ends lost 1 base at V and 1 base at J; junction bases unmatched: 1. The CDR3 is made up of 15 amino acids. Per germline, CDR1 SEHNR and CDR2 FQNEAQ (reference sequence). CDR3 in amino acids: CASSLVLAGSYEQYF. The DNA of the CDR3 is TGTGCCAGCAGCTTAGTACTAGCGGGATCCTACGAGCAGTACTTC.